The subject of this entry is one T cell receptor beta chain. This sample is part of a study of T cell changes during pregnancy in multiple sclerosis. CDR3 size: 13 residues. Germline V gives CDR1 GTSNPN, CDR2 SVGIG (reference sequence). Trimming cost V 4 bases and J 6 bases; bases outside gene matches: 6. Clones were sequenced by immunoSEQ multiplex PCR, and TCRdb holds only the in-frame ones, with some missing. The table records some 40,000 clones, roughly 94% of them present only once. This sequence joins TRBV30 and TRBJ1-1, with 9 bases matching TRBD1. This clonotype was sampled from a female donor with multiple sclerosis, enrolled in a pregnancy study. The sample consisted of peripheral blood, taken in the third trimester of pregnancy. CDR3 nucleotide sequence: TGTGCCTGGATTTCGGACAGGGGAGCTGAAGCTTTCTTT. It encodes CAWISDRGAEAFF.